Here is one T cell receptor beta chain with its context. The CDR3 loop spans 14 amino acids. V lost 6 bases, J lost 2 bases, and 14 bases lay in between. CDR1 is SGHTA and CDR2 is FQGTGA in the germline V gene. Per the study methods: Using reference gene primer amplification, nucleated cell counts were estimated. Measured with immunoSEQ multiplex PCR; TCRdb has only the in-frame clones, and not every one. V, J and clone size derive from that table, while D and trimming were established from the DNA sequence. Counted here are around 69,000 clones, 89% occurring once; the ten biggest clones make up less than 5.5%. The data originate from a study of blood T cell repertoires in COVID-19. Study as a whole: Donors in the United States, Italy and Spain gave samples during acute or convalescent COVID-19. T cells, B-cell-depleted T cells, or PBMCs supplied cDNA or gDNA.

The clonotype comes from a woman aged 45-65 years with active COVID-19. Material: peripheral blood. The J gene is TRBJ2-7, the V gene TRBV7-3; D not certain. The CDR3 spells CASSTTAGAYEQYF. The DNA for the CDR3 is TGTGCCAGCAGTACGACGGCCGGAGCCTACGAGCAGTACTTC. Full variable domain (remainder filled in from reference TRBV7-3 and TRBJ2-7): GAGVSQTPSNKVTEKGKYVELRCDPISGHTALYWYRQSLGQGPEFLIYFQGTGAADDSGLPNDRFFAVRPEGSVSTLKIQRTERGDSAVYLCASSTTAGAYEQYFGPGTRLTVT.